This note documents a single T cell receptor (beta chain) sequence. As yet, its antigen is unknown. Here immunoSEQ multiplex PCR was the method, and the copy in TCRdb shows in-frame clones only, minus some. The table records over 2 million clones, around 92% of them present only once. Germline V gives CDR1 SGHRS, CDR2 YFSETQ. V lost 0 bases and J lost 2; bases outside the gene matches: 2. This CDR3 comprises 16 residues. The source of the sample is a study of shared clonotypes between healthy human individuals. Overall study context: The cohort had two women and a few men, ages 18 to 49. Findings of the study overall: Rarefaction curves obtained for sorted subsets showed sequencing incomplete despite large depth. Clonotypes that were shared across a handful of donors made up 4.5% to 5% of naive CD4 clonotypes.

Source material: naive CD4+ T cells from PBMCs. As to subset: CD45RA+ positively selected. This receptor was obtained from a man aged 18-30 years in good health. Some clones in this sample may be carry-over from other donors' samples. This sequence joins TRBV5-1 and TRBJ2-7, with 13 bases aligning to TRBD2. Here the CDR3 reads CASSLGTSGSPYEQYF. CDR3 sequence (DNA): TGCGCCAGCAGCTTGGGGACTAGCGGGAGCCCCTACGAGCAGTACTTC.